What follows are 4 T cell receptor beta chains derived from one specimen sequenced in a study of tumor-infiltrating lymphocytes in glioblastoma multiforme (dated by TCRdb to the late 2010s). Instrument on record: Illumina HiSeq 2500. A modified ARM-PCR protocol with multiple V-beta primers and a C-beta primer was used to build TCRB libraries from RNA via three nested multiplex PCR rounds. The raw public reads went through TCRdb reprocessing: fastp at Q25, MiXCR clone calling, in-frame beta chains kept. Identical CDR3 protein sequences are pooled into one entry, listed with their most common genes and DNA. This sample is represented by 13,000 to 15,000 distinct CDR3 sequences; 55% to 85% of them were singletons. The ten largest account for 49% of the sample. The sequencing input was brain tumor tissue. Every receptor here comes from a male donor with glioblastoma.

The chain's CDR3 is CASSLGGIEATQHF. The CDR3 nucleotides read TGTGCCAGCAGCTTGGGGGGCATAGAGGCCACCCAGCATTTT. V usage is TRBV11-2 and J usage is TRBJ1-5; the D gene is possibly TRBD1 (6 bases). Germline CDR1 SGHAT, CDR2 FQNNGV. The V gene lost 3 bases and the J gene lost 11 bases, with 17 bases spanning the gap. This CDR3 region has 14 residues.

J is TRBJ2-5 and V is TRBV11-3; 8 bases align to TRBD1. V was pared by 5 bases and J by 3 bases, with 11 bases of the junction left unmatched. The CDR3 extends over 16 amino acids. Per the germline V gene, CDR1 is SGHNT and CDR2 is YENEEA. Here the CDR3 DNA reads TGTGCCAGCAGCGATCCCACAGGGGGGTGGGAAGAGACCCAGTACTTC. Translation: CASSDPTGGWEETQYF. Full variable domain (remainder filled in from reference TRBV11-3 and TRBJ2-5): EAGVVQSPRYKIIEKKQPVAFWCNPISGHNTLYWYLQNLGQGPELLIRYENEEAVDDSQLPKDRFSAERLKGVDSTLKIQPAELGDSAVYLCASSDPTGGWEETQYFGPGTRLLVL.

Of note for this clonotype: The junction shows a germline mismatch at one end, possibly a read error. The rearrangement links TRBV20-1 to TRBJ2-7; D is possibly TRBD2 (5 bases). There are 14 residues in the CDR3. Germline-derived CDR1 and CDR2 are DFQATT and SNEGSKA (reference sequence). The CDR3 coding sequence is TGCAGTGCTAGAAACCTAGTGGATAAGTGGGAGCAATATTTC. Protein product: CSARNLVDKWEQYF.

Concerning this clonotype: This could be a read error, since a much larger clone is one nucleotide away. J is TRBJ2-5 and V is TRBV11-2; D may be TRBD1 or TRBD2 (5 bases each). The V end was cut by 11 bases, the J end by 7 bases, with 20 bases between. The CDR3 consists of 13 residues. CDR1 and CDR2 (germline): SGHAT, FQNNGV. CDR3 residues: CACGIEGPRTQYF. The CDR3 region has the DNA TGTGCCTGCGGCATAGAGGGACCCAGGACCCAGTACTTC.